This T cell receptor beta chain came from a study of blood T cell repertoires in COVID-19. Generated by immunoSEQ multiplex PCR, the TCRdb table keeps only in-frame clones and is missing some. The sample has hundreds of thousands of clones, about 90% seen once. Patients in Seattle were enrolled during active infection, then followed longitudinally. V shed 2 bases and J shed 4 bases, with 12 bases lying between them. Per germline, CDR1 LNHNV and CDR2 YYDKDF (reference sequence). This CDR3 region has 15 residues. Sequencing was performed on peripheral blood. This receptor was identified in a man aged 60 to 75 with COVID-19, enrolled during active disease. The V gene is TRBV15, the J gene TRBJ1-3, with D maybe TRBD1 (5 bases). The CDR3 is CATSRTRTRGNTIYF. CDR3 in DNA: TGTGCCACCAGCAGAACCCGGACAAGGGGAAACACCATATATTTT.